The present entry profiles one TCR beta chain with its context. The antigen is not known. The PCR ran on 60 Vbeta and 13 Jbeta primers. Assay: immunoSEQ multiplex PCR; the TCRdb copy retains only in-frame clones and omits some. This listing includes 90,000 to 130,000 clones. The sample originates from a study of cytomegalovirus exposure and HLA in healthy donors. On the study more broadly: Of the donors genotyped, approximately 430 in all, around 76% fell in the Caucasian-associated ancestry cluster.

Study conclusions and caveats: About 87% or about 30% of the time was how often most TCR beta V segments were productive, according to an earlier analysis. Among TCR beta chains, those listed as cytomegalovirus-associated numbered over 150.

The source material was PBMCs. The receptor comes from a man aged 30-40 years in good health and CMV-seronegative.

Here the CDR3 reads CASSLDQAGAYEQYF. CDR3 DNA: TGTGCCAGCAGCTTAGATCAAGCCGGGGCCTACGAGCAGTACTTC. The chain links TRBV11-2 to TRBJ2-7, with D possibly matching TRBD2 (5 bases). V was shortened by 0 bases and J by 2 bases, with 11 bases between the two germline ends. There are 15 residues in the CDR3. Germline V gives CDR1 SGHAT, CDR2 FQNNGV.